This T cell receptor beta chain was sequenced for a study of graft-versus-host responses after intestinal transplantation (dated by TCRdb to the early 2020s). Background on the whole study: Multivisceral, liver-intestinal, or isolated intestinal transplants were received by the recipients. Every recipient was given anti-thymocyte globulin induction, then maintenance tacrolimus and steroids for around three years. Bulk TCR-beta CDR3 sequencing was used to track graft-versus-host and host-versus-graft alloreactive T cell clones in the graft, circulation and bone marrow after intestinal transplantation. Alloreactive clones were identified by sequencing pre-transplant mixed lymphocyte reaction products and comparing these products with unstimulated pre-transplant donor and recipient T cells. The cohort enrolled under 30 intestinal transplant recipients, one of whom was a retransplant, and 3 patients without pretransplant specimens were excluded. A peak of at least 4% donor T cells among recipient peripheral blood mononuclear cells was the definition used for donor T cell macrochimerism. Rather than being sequenced by the commercial service, samples from three later patients were sequenced in-house on an Illumina MiSeq and processed with MiXCR. Overall study results and their limits: GvH clones were detected in recipient bone marrow, and some appeared earlier in ileal mucosa or blood, consistent with an intestinal mucosal origin. Early after transplant, peak levels of circulating GvH clones were associated with declines in HvG clones. In patients with donor T cell macrochimerism, the allografts had high GvH to HvG T cell clonal ratios. Conclusions were limited by the relatively low number and heterogeneity of intestinal transplant patients.

Turning to this clone: Base qualities are missing; no much larger clone stands one base away.

The CDR3 contains 15 residues, cysteine and phenylalanine counted. CDR3 DNA only is kept here, 45 bases in frame from base 1. In the paper's terms, the time point label means: cells obtained before transplantation from donor or recipient. Mixed lymphocyte reactions plated approximately 200,000 CFSE-labeled pre-transplant responders with approximately 200,000 irradiated violet-dye-labeled stimulators and were cultured for 6 days. Proliferating CD3+CD4+CFSE-low and CD3+CD8+CFSE-low responder cells were FACS-sorted on a BD Influx sorter after the mixed lymphocyte reaction. Receptor amplification or capture employed the immunoSEQ multiplex PCR assay. For most patients, genomic DNA was isolated with the Qiagen DNeasy Blood and Tissue Kit and shipped frozen to Adaptive Biotechnologies for TCR sequencing. High-throughput TCR-beta CDR3 sequencing of genomic DNA from most patients was performed by Adaptive Biotechnologies. The paper's data handling went like this. Adaptive's ImmunoSEQ software was the source of the TCR sequencing data for 15 to 20 patients, while a few other patients were processed with MiXCR and VDJtools. To correct CD4 versus CD8 sorting errors, any sequence found in both subsets at a frequency ratio below 5:1 was removed. CDR3 nucleotide sequences shared by donor and recipient were removed because the origin of these sequences could not be assigned. To be classed as alloreactive, a clone needed at least 2-fold expansion over unstimulated cells and a minimum CFSE-low frequency of 0.002% (template counts) or 0.001% (read counts). Clones detected in sequenced pre-transplant spleen, lymph node, or MLR CFSE-low populations of the donor or recipient were defined as mappable. Cumulative frequency of alloreactive clones was calculated as a percentage of all sequences weighted by copy number. TCRdb took this table from immuneACCESS and kept in-frame rearrangements with V and J called. Such tables lack part of the clones; where checked against another copy, unresolved V genes explain under half of the gap, and the rest is unexplained. V, J and clone size reflect that table, while D and trimming were determined from the DNA. The sample profile shows fewer than 25,000 clones; about 57% of them were found once. Jointly, the top ten make up over 1% of the sample.

Sample: alloreactive CD4+ T cells from a mixed lymphocyte reaction culture, taken before intestinal transplant. What this sample's cell subset or site label stands for: CFSE-low proliferating T cells sorted from roughly six-day pre-transplant mixed lymphocyte reaction (GvH or HvG direction). This TCR was recovered from a human patient who received an intestinal transplant. Rearrangement joined TRBV21-1 to TRBJ1-2. TRBV21-1 is an annotated pseudogene. The CDR3 sequence is CASSSPREPIYGYTF. The DNA reads TGTGCCAGCAGCTCTCCCCGGGAACCGATCTATGGCTACACCTTC.